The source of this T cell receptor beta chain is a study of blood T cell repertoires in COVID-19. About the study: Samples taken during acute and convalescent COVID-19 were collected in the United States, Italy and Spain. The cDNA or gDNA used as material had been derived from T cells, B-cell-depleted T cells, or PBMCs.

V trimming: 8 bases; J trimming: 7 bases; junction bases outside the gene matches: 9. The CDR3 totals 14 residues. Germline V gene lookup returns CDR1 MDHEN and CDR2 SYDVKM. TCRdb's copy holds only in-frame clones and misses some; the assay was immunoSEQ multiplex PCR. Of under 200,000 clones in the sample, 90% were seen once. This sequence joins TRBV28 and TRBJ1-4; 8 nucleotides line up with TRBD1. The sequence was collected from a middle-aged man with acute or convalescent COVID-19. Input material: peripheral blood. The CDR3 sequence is CASESGGPSEKLFF. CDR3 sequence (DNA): TGTGCCAGCGAGTCAGGGGGCCCGAGTGAAAAACTGTTTTTT. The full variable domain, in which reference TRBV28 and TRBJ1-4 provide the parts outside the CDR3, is DVKVTQSSRYLVKRTGEKVFLECVQDMDHENMFWYRQDPGLGLRLIYFSYDVKMKEKGDIPEGYSVSREKKERFSLILESASTNQTSMYLCASESGGPSEKLFFGSGTQLSVL.